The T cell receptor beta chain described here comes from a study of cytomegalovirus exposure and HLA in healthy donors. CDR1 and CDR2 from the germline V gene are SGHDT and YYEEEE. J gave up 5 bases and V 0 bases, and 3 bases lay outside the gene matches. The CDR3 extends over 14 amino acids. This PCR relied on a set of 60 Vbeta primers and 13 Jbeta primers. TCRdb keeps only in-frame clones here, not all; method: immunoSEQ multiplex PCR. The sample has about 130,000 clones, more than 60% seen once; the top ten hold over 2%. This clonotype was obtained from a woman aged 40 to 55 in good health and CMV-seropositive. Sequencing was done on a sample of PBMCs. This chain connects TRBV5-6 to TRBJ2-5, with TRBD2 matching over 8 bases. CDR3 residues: CASSLAGGDETQYF. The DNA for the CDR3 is TGTGCCAGCAGCTTGGCCGGGGGGGACGAGACCCAGTACTTC.